The source of this TCR beta chain is a study of T cells in Graves' hyperthyroidism and ophthalmopathy. This CDR3 has 15 amino acids. Germline V CDR1 and CDR2: SEHNR, FQNEAQ (reference sequence). Trimming at V came to 7 bases and at J to 6 bases, leaving 7 bases not matched to a gene. The sample holds many counts of this clonotype. TCR beta CDR3 sequences were amplified from RNA transcripts. Initially, a first-round RT-PCR of the TCR CDR3 employed the HTBI primer set. TCRdb re-analysed the multiplex PCR reads in MiXCR, keeping a single row per CDR3 protein. The table has under 400,000 distinct CDR3 sequences, roughly 14% seen once; the top ten hold about 10%.

The chain links TRBV7-9 to TRBJ2-3; 13 bases map to TRBD2. The material sequenced was blood. The clonotype originates from a woman aged 55 to 70 with Graves' hyperthyroidism. CDR3 DNA sequence: TGTGCCAGCAACCTAGGGACTAGCGGGAAGGATACGCAGTATTTT. Its protein product is CASNLGTSGKDTQYF.